The T cell receptor (beta chain) under discussion was sequenced for a study of technical replicates of blood from a few donors. This clone was counted a single time. Per the germline V gene, CDR1 is SGHNT and CDR2 is YENEEA. The V gene end was trimmed by 5 bases and the J gene end by 3 bases; junction bases not matched to a gene: 4. This CDR3 is built from 14 residues. Profiled with immunoSEQ multiplex PCR; TCRdb holds only in-frame clones, not every one. The repertoire holds 30,000 to 40,000 clones, with roughly 92% as singletons. The V and J genes are TRBV11-3 and TRBJ1-1; 9 nucleotides align to TRBD1. This TCR came from a human donor in good health. Some clones in this sample may be carry-over from other donors' samples. The material sequenced was PBMCs. The CDR3, as DNA: TGTGCCAGCAGCAAAAGGACAGGGGACACTGAAGCTTTCTTT. Translating it yields CASSKRTGDTEAFF.